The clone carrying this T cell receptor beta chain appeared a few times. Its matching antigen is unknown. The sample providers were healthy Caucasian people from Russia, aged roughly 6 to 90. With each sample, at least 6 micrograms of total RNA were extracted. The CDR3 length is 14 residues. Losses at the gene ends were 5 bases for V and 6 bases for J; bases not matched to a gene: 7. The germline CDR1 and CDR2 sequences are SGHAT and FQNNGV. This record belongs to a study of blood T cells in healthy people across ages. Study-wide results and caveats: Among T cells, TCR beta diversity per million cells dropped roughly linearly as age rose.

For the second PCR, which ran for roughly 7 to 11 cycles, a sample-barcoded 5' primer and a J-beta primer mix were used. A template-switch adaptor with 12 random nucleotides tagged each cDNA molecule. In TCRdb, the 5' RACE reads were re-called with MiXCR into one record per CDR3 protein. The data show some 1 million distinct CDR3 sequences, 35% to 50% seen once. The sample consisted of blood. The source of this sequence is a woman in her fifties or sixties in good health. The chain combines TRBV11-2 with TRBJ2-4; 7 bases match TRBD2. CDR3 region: CASSRSGGRNIQYF. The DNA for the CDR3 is TGTGCCAGCAGCCGATCCGGGGGGAGAAACATTCAGTACTTC.